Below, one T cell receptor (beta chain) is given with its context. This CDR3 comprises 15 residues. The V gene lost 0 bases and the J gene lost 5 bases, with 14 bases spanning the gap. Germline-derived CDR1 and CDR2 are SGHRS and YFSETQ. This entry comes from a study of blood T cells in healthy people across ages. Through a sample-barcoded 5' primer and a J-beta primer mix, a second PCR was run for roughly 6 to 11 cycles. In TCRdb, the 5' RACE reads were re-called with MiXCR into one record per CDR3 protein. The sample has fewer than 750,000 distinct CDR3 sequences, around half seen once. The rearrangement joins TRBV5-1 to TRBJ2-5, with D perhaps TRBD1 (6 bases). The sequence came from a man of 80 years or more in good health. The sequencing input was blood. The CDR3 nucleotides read TGCGCCAGCAGCTTGGCGACAGGACCAAAGGAGACCCAGTACTTC. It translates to CASSLATGPKETQYF.